This paragraph covers one T cell receptor (beta chain) sequence. The record originates from a study of T cell repertoires in cytomegalovirus infection. The V gene lost 6 bases and the J gene lost 0 bases, with 18 bases spanning the gap. This CDR3 has 17 amino acids. Germline CDR1 is SQVTM and CDR2 is ANQGSEA. MiXCR was run by TCRdb on the reads, yielding one entry per CDR3 protein. The table lists under 850,000 distinct CDR3 sequences, about 40% of them singletons. The receptor comes from a human donor in good health (CMV status not recorded). Some clones in this sample may be carry-over from other donors' samples. Sequenced: PBMCs. The gene calls are TRBV29-1 and TRBJ2-6; D possibly corresponds to TRBD1 (6 bases). CDR3 region: CSVADRWESSGANVLTF. The CDR3 DNA is TGCAGCGTCGCCGACAGGTGGGAGAGCTCTGGGGCCAACGTCCTGACTTTC. The complete variable domain, with remaining parts taken from reference TRBV29-1 and TRBJ2-6, reads SAVISQKPSRDICQRGTSLTIQCQVDSQVTMMFWYRQQPGQSLTLIATANQGSEATYESGFVIDKFPISRPNLTFSTLTVSNMSPEDSSIYLCSVADRWESSGANVLTFGAGSRLTVL.